These 14 T cell receptor beta chains share one sample of origin, sequenced in a study of T cells after yellow fever vaccination. Using its own MiXCR run on the 5' RACE reads, TCRdb lists one record per CDR3 protein. The repertoire consists of around 50,000 distinct CDR3 sequences, with roughly 7.3% occurring once and the leading ten covering 25% to 30%. The specimen comprised CD8+ T cells sorted from PBMCs, sampled roughly 15 days after the first yellow fever vaccination. These TCRs come from a man younger than 30 who received the YFV17D yellow fever vaccine.

This clonotype was seen more than once but under ten times. The chain combines TRBV5-4 with TRBJ1-2; 10 nucleotides match TRBD1. Germline V lookup: CDR1 SGHNT, CDR2 YYREEE (reference sequence). V was pared by 4 bases and J by 5 bases, with 5 bases of the junction left unmatched. This CDR3 spans 14 amino acids. The CDR3 DNA follows: TGTGCCAGCAGCGTGACAGGGGGCTCGTATGGCTACACCTTC. Encoded protein: CASSVTGGSYGYTF.

The genes are TRBV6-5 and TRBJ1-2; D unresolved. Trimming took 7 bases from V and 3 from J, leaving 9 bases between them. The CDR3 totals 12 residues. Looked up from germline, CDR1 is MNHEY and CDR2 is SVGAGI. Here the CDR3 reads CASTGRYYGYTF. In DNA, the CDR3 is TGTGCCAGCACCGGACGGTACTATGGCTACACCTTC.

The table lists this clonotype with many counts. The chain combines TRBV11-2 with TRBJ2-7, with a possible D match to TRBD2 (7 bases). CDR1 and CDR2 (germline): SGHAT, FQNNGV. The CDR3 length is 16 residues. V lost 0 bases and J 4 bases, leaving 16 bases between the germline ends. The CDR3 region is CASSLDLAGARYEQYV. The CDR3 nucleotides are TGTGCCAGCAGCTTAGATCTGGCGGGGGCCAGATACGAGCAGTACGTC.

Turning to this clonotype: At one end, the junction sequence differs from germline, possibly due to a read error. In nucleotides, the CDR3 is TGTGCCCGCAGTTTATTTCAAATGTCGTACAGGGATTTCACAGATACGCAGTATTTT. Encoded protein: CARSLFQMSYRDFTDTQYF. The gene calls are TRBV27 and TRBJ2-3, with a tentative D call TRBD1 (6 bases). CDR1 and CDR2 (germline): MNHEY, SMNVEV (reference sequence). The CDR3 runs 19 residues.

At least ten counts were recorded for this clonotype. V and J are TRBV4-3 and TRBJ2-5; D gene ambiguous. CDR1 is LGHNA, CDR2 YSLEER, per germline. CDR3 length equals 11 residues. The V end was cut by 5 bases, the J end by 4 bases, with 5 bases between. CDR3: CASSTRETQYF. Here the CDR3 DNA reads TGCGCCAGCAGCACGAGAGAGACCCAGTACTTC.

The sample holds many counts of this clonotype. CDR3 sequence reads: CASSQGPLADTQYF. The CDR3 DNA reads as TGCGCCAGCAGCCAAGGCCCCTTGGCGGATACGCAGTATTTT. V is TRBV4-1 and J is TRBJ2-3, with D uncertain. CDR1 and CDR2 from the germline V gene are MGHRA and YSYEKL. V lost 1 base and J lost 6, with 11 bases in between. The CDR3 totals 14 residues.

This clonotype was seen repeatedly, ten times or more. The V gene is TRBV5-1, the J gene TRBJ2-1; TRBD2 matches 9 bases. This CDR3 region has 14 residues. J was trimmed by 7 bases and V by 2 bases; bases with no gene match: 4. Per the germline V gene, CDR1 is SGHRS and CDR2 is YFSETQ. The chain's CDR3 is CASSFVSGGNEQFF. CDR3 sequence (DNA): TGCGCCAGCAGCTTTGTTAGCGGGGGTAATGAGCAGTTCTTC.

This clonotype has at least ten counts. The chain has TRBV6-2 or TRBV6-3 and TRBJ2-1; D possibly corresponds to TRBD2 (6 bases). V lost 4 bases, J lost 10 bases, and 11 bases lay in between. CDR1 is MNHEY and CDR2 is SVGEGT in the germline V gene. The CDR3 spans 12 residues. CDR3 residues: CASSWGDWEQFF. The CDR3 DNA follows: TGTGCCAGCAGTTGGGGGGACTGGGAGCAGTTCTTC.

This clonotype has at least ten counts. The rearrangement joins TRBV4-1 to TRBJ1-4; TRBD1 agrees at 9 bases. The junction had 7 bases not matched to a gene; V was cut back by 4 bases and J by 7 bases. This CDR3 spans 15 amino acids. Looked up from germline, CDR1 is MGHRA and CDR2 is YSYEKL. The CDR3 region is CASSPYRGRVEKLFF. The CDR3 coding sequence is TGCGCCAGCAGCCCGTACAGGGGGCGCGTTGAAAAACTGTTTTTT.

This clonotype was seen ten or more times. This sequence joins TRBV12-3 or TRBV12-4 and TRBJ2-3, with 7 positions matching TRBD1. The CDR3 extends over 15 amino acids. V lost 4 bases and J lost 4; bases outside the gene matches: 8. In DNA, the CDR3 is TGTGCCAGCAGTTCGCCTCAGGGGGTCTCAGATACGCAGTATTTT. This gives the protein CASSSPQGVSDTQYF.

This clonotype was detected many times. V and J are TRBV29-1 and TRBJ2-2; D is undetermined. The germline gives CDR1 SQVTM, CDR2 ANQGSEA. The V and J ends lost 1 base and 6 bases respectively, with 9 bases between them. The CDR3 length is 13 residues. Written as DNA, the CDR3 is TGCAGCGTTGAAGTATCGGGCGCCGGGGAGCTGTTTTTT. Translation: CSVEVSGAGELFF.

This clonotype was found many times. The chain has TRBV6-5 and TRBJ1-3; TRBD1 might be the D (5 bases). The CDR3 has 14 residues. Trimming shortened V by 2 bases and J by 7 bases, and 12 bases separated the two germline ends. The germline V gene encodes CDR1 MNHEY and CDR2 SVGAGI. The CDR3 protein is CASSYPGSANTIYF. The CDR3 coding sequence is TGTGCCAGCAGTTACCCAGGGTCCGCGAACACCATATATTTT.

Ten or more counts support this clonotype. This chain joins TRBV24-1 and TRBJ2-3; D uncertain. This CDR3 is 14 amino acids long. Trimming took 5 bases from V and 6 from J, leaving 14 bases between them. The germline V gene has CDR1 KGHDR and CDR2 SFDVKD. This CDR3 is CATSARSFSDTQYF. The CDR3 nucleotides read TGTGCCACCAGTGCCAGGTCGTTTTCGGATACGCAGTATTTT.

This clonotype was recorded many times. This chain joins TRBV4-1 and TRBJ2-1, with D perhaps TRBD1 (6 bases). Trimming shortened V by 2 bases and J by 10 bases, and 9 bases separated the two germline ends. The germline V gene encodes CDR1 MGHRA and CDR2 YSYEKL. The CDR3 is 12 amino acids. Here the CDR3 DNA reads TGCGCCAGCAGCCAAAACAGGGTAGAGCAGTTCTTC. Its protein product is CASSQNRVEQFF.